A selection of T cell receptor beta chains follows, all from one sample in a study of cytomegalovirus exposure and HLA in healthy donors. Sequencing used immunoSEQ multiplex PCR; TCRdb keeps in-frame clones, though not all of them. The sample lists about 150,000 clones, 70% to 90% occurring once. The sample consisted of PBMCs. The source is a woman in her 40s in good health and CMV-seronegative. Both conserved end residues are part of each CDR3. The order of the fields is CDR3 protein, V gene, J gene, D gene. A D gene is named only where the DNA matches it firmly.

CDR3: CSARDFTEAFF
V: TRBV20-1
J: TRBJ1-1
D: .

CDR3: CASSNMGQGVKNTEAFF
V: TRBV7-2
J: TRBJ1-1
D: TRBD1

CDR3: CASNGGQGFFNYGYTF
V: TRBV6-6
J: TRBJ1-2
D: TRBD1

CDR3: CASSRQGFQQYF
V: TRBV28
J: TRBJ2-7
D: TRBD1

CDR3: CASRALAGGGEQFF
V: TRBV10-2
J: TRBJ2-1
D: TRBD2

CDR3: CASRSTGTGGNEQFF
V: TRBV5-1
J: TRBJ2-1
D: TRBD1

CDR3: CAWVITGTGSEQYF
V: TRBV30
J: TRBJ2-7
D: TRBD1

CDR3: CASSLGQSLYEQYF
V: TRBV5-4
J: .
D: .

CDR3: CASSKAGSGGSGRAGTGELFF
V: TRBV21-1
J: TRBJ2-2
D: .

CDR3: CASRAGGKGDTQYF
V: TRBV28
J: TRBJ2-3
D: TRBD1

CDR3: CASSFRGTSGRTEFF
V: TRBV5-1
J: TRBJ2-1
D: TRBD2

CDR3: CASSYSLGTQYEQYF
V: TRBV6-5
J: TRBJ2-7
D: .

CDR3: CASSPAGTSGWSEQYF
V: TRBV28
J: TRBJ2-7
D: TRBD2

CDR3: CASSFEGAITEAFF
V: TRBV7-6
J: TRBJ1-1
D: TRBD1

CDR3: CASSVGGWGMNTEAFF
V: TRBV9
J: TRBJ1-1
D: .

CDR3: CATKSGRDYNEQFF
V: TRBV19
J: TRBJ2-1
D: TRBD2

CDR3: CASSSGVHRVYAYTF
V: TRBV5-6
J: TRBJ1-2
D: .

CDR3: CASSVEGDQPQHF
V: TRBV2
J: TRBJ1-5
D: .

CDR3: CAISAGTYEQYF
V: TRBV10-3
J: TRBJ2-7
D: .

CDR3: CSGAGGVLGGYTF
V: TRBV29-1
J: TRBJ1-2
D: TRBD1

CDR3: CASSFGLAGVNEQFF
V: TRBV5-1
J: TRBJ2-1
D: TRBD2

CDR3: CARSPASSGRALLPNEQFF
V: TRBV5-3
J: TRBJ2-1
D: TRBD2

CDR3: CAINGGYEQYF
V: TRBV10-3
J: TRBJ2-7
D: .

CDR3: CASSVTQGGSYEQYF
V: TRBV27
J: TRBJ2-7
D: TRBD1

CDR3: CARHGGGDTQYF
V: TRBV30
J: TRBJ2-3
D: .

CDR3: CASSVGDRADTQYF
V: TRBV9
J: TRBJ2-3
D: TRBD1

CDR3: CASSLVAGGADTEAFF
V: TRBV7-8
J: TRBJ1-1
D: TRBD1

CDR3: CASNSLYAGQDYEQYF
V: TRBV6-6
J: TRBJ2-7
D: .

CDR3: CASSSGGTGVYEQYF
V: TRBV6-5
J: TRBJ2-7
D: TRBD1

CDR3: CASSLDRPTEKLFF
V: TRBV7-9
J: TRBJ1-4
D: .

CDR3: CSSSPTPSLQEGGELFF
V: TRBV7-9
J: TRBJ2-2
D: .

CDR3: CSSSSGNEQFF
V: TRBV7-9
J: TRBJ2-1
D: .

CDR3: CASSWGQGDEQYF
V: TRBV5-6
J: TRBJ2-7
D: TRBD1

CDR3: CASSLVGGVWADTQYF
V: TRBV7-8
J: TRBJ2-3
D: .

CDR3: CASTGVLAAYEQYF
V: TRBV28
J: TRBJ2-7
D: .